Presented here are 9 T cell receptor beta chains from one specimen sequenced in a study of cytomegalovirus exposure and HLA in healthy donors. TCRdb keeps only in-frame clones here, not all; method: immunoSEQ multiplex PCR. The sample contains about 220,000 clones, 65% to 85% of which appear only once. The source material was PBMCs. All receptors come from a woman under 40 in good health and CMV-seropositive.

The rearrangement uses TRBV7-2 and TRBJ1-2; 9 bases match TRBD1. There are 16 residues in the CDR3. Unmatched junction bases numbered 14, after V lost 4 bases and J lost 8 bases. Germline CDR1 reads SGHTA; CDR2 reads FQGNSA. For the CDR3, the DNA is TGTGCCAGCAGCTATGGGCGTCGGACAGGGGTAGGAGGCTACACCTTC. The encoded protein is CASSYGRRTGVGGYTF.

J is TRBJ2-7 and V is TRBV9; D remains ambiguous. CDR1 is SGDLS, CDR2 YYNGEE, per germline. V was clipped by 3 bases and J by 4 bases, with 20 bases between them. There are 16 residues in the CDR3. The CDR3 DNA reads as TGTGCCAGCAGCGAGCACCCACTGGACGTGGGATACGAGCAGTACTTC. The encoded protein is CASSEHPLDVGYEQYF.

This clone was detected a few times. The chain is built from TRBV11-2 and TRBJ1-1; D remains unclear. The V end was cut by 5 bases, the J end by 1 base, with 11 bases between. The germline V gene has CDR1 SGHAT and CDR2 FQNNGV. CDR3 length: 14 residues. CDR3 sequence (DNA): TGTGCCAGCAGCCCCGGCAGGTCGAACACTGAAGCTTTCTTT. Translated: CASSPGRSNTEAFF. The whole variable domain, remainder taken from reference TRBV11-2 and TRBJ1-1, is EAGVAQSPRYKIIEKRQSVAFWCNPISGHATLYWYQQILGQGPKLLIQFQNNGVVDDSQLPKDRFSAERLKGVDSTLKIQPAKLEDSAVYLCASSPGRSNTEAFFGQGTRLTVV.

This clone was detected only once. The chain uses TRBV6-1 and TRBJ2-3, with 14 bases aligning to TRBD2. The J segment lost 7 bases and the V segment lost 7 bases, leaving 7 bases of the junction unmatched. The CDR3 extends over 15 amino acids. CDR1 and CDR2 from the germline V gene are MNHNS and SASEGT. The CDR3 nucleotides are TGTGCCAGCACGGGACTAGCGGGAGAGTGGTATACGCAGTATTTT. It translates to CASTGLAGEWYTQYF.

The table lists this clone with a count of one. The chain couples TRBV27 to TRBJ2-3; tentative D call: TRBD2 (5 bases). Germline CDR1 MNHEY, CDR2 SMNVEV (reference sequence). Trimming removed 4 bases at V and 1 base at J, with 12 bases between. This CDR3 comprises 15 residues. The DNA of the CDR3 is TGTGCCAGCAGTTGGGTATTCGGGGGCACAGATACGCAGTATTTT. This gives the protein CASSWVFGGTDTQYF.

The V call is TRBV7-9, the J call TRBJ2-5; 7 positions match TRBD1. Trimming at V came to 5 bases and at J to 0 bases, leaving 6 bases not matched to a gene. The germline V gene encodes CDR1 SEHNR and CDR2 FQNEAQ (reference sequence). The CDR3 spans 15 residues. Written as DNA, the CDR3 is TGTGCCAGCAGCCCGAAGGACAGGAACCAAGAGACCCAGTACTTC. Its translation is CASSPKDRNQETQYF.

This chain joins TRBV10-3 and TRBJ1-5; no clear D. CDR1 ENHRY and CDR2 SYGVKD come from the germline V gene. Trimming took 2 bases from V and 1 from J, leaving 6 bases between them. The CDR3 has 14 residues. The CDR3 reads CAISEEVSNQPQHF. CDR3 DNA sequence: TGTGCCATCAGTGAGGAAGTCAGCAATCAGCCCCAGCATTTT.

The rearrangement uses TRBV11-3 and TRBJ2-1; 9 bases map to TRBD1. The CDR3 runs 16 residues. Germline loops: CDR1 SGHNT, CDR2 YENEEA. Unmatched junction bases numbered 9, after V lost 5 bases and J lost 4 bases. The CDR3 DNA sequence: TGTGCCAGCAGCCCACGGCGAGGACAGGGGTACAATGAGCAGTTCTTC. Translation: CASSPRRGQGYNEQFF.

This chain links TRBV10-3 with TRBJ2-5, with a possible D match to TRBD2 (6 bases). The CDR3 runs 13 residues. The ends were cut back, 4 bases at V and 3 bases at J, with 9 bases in the middle. Per the germline V gene, CDR1 is ENHRY and CDR2 is SYGVKD. CDR3 DNA: TGTGCCATCAGTGGGGGGACTGAAGAGACCCAGTACTTC. The encoded protein is CAISGGTEETQYF.